The T cell receptor (beta chain) under discussion was sequenced for a study of shared clonotypes between healthy human individuals. Regarding this clone: Its matching antigen is unknown.

This table comes from immunoSEQ multiplex PCR, and its TCRdb copy is limited to in-frame clones, with some not included. This table holds about 2.5 million clones, roughly 90% found once. General study results and limits: Incompleteness in sorted-subset sequencing, despite large depth, was shown by rarefaction.

Germline lookup yields CDR1 WNHNN and CDR2 SYGVQD (reference sequence). The V segment lost 4 bases and the J segment 2 bases; nucleotides outside the gene matches: 8. This CDR3 is 18 amino acids long. The chain combines TRBV10-1 with TRBJ2-1; TRBD2 aligns across 13 bases. Sample: naive CD4+ T cells from PBMCs. As for subset: CD45RA+ positively selected. The TCR was taken from a young man in good health. Some clones in this sample may be carry-over from other donors' samples. The CDR3 is CASSGLAGGAVTYNEQFF. DNA for the CDR3: TGCGCCAGCAGTGGACTAGCGGGGGGCGCCGTGACCTACAATGAGCAGTTCTTC.